This T cell receptor beta chain is from a study of T cell responses to AZD1222 COVID-19 vaccine (dated by TCRdb to the early 2020s). General notes on the study: Because spike-specific TCR depth and breadth did not differ between the two schedules, AZD1222 recipients who got a second dose at roughly 4 weeks were pooled with those who got a second dose at roughly 12 weeks. Trial participants were enrolled by age into 18-55, 56-69 and 70-plus year subgroups, with 148, 28 and 57 TCR-sequenced participants respectively. TCR sequencing covered more than 230 trial participants: 207 given two doses of AZD1222 and about 26 given two doses of MenACWY control vaccine.

The CDR3 regions of human TCRbeta chains were subjected to immunosequencing. For the original study's pipeline: Repertoire TCRs were matched against a reference library of SARS-CoV-2-specific TCRs generated with the MIRA antigen-specificity platform. Breadth was defined as the fraction of unique TCRs that were SARS-CoV-2-associated, and depth was defined as the fraction of total T cells that were SARS-CoV-2-associated. Using the MIRA data, each spike-specific TCR was assigned both to the spike region to which the TCR was reactive and to a CD4 or CD8 class. Log10-transformed breadth and depth values were compared by one-way ANOVA with Sidak's multiple comparisons tests. TCRdb carries this immuneACCESS record with in-frame sequences only. Its versions omit some clonotypes, under half of them owing to an unresolved V gene in the studies checked, with the rest unexplained. The D gene and trimming were derived from the DNA, and the V and J assignments and clone size from that table. The sample table contains 100,000 to 150,000 clones; only one count was recorded for roughly 90% of them. The top ten hold roughly 1.4% of the sample.

Worth noting for this clone: No antigen is known for it. One base away there is no much larger clone; base qualities are not given.

The cysteine opens and the phenylalanine closes a CDR3 of 15 amino acids. The retained sequence is limited to the CDR3, 45 bases, with the frame set at the first base. CDR1 and CDR2 (PRHDT, FYEKMQ) derive from the germline V gene (reference sequence). V loses 6 bases of germline sequence and J loses 7 bases, and the interval between the two ends is 21 bases. Findings and caveats that apply to the study as a whole: After two AZD1222 doses, spike-specific TCR breadth and depth were significantly higher than at day 0 and than in MenACWY recipients. The 56-69-year group was small, and its depth increase did not reach significance, likely because of low power. Most participants were white British and females outnumbered males, and the authors suggested that clonal diversity may have been underestimated. Conclusions about previously exposed vaccinees are limited, since just six or seven AZD1222 recipients were seropositive for SARS-CoV-2 at baseline. The vaccine-associated CD4 TCRs covered the entire spike protein, and the dominant responses fell in regions 160-218 and 743-854. Reportedly, almost half of the unique spike-specific TCRs recognized epitopes lying outside the regions that are mutated in the B.1.351 and B.1.1.7 variants. Because no day 14 peak-response samples were available, repertoires were characterized only after the peak T cell response.

The time point label for this specimen denotes: baseline before first vaccination. Vaccinee samples came from UK trials COV001 and COV002, including a single-blind randomized controlled phase 2/3 trial of AZD1222 (ChAdOx1 nCoV-19) in healthy adults. For TCRbeta chain sequencing, PBMC samples were collected from trial participants at day 0 and at day 28 after the second dose. This receptor was obtained from an adult in good health. Recombination linked TRBV13 to TRBJ2-5; too little of a D gene remains to name it. The sequenced sample was peripheral blood, obtained on day 0 of AZD1222 vaccination. The CDR3 protein sequence reads: CASSSDRATGGTQYF. Read as DNA, the sequence is TGTGCCAGCAGTTCTGACCGGGCCACGGGTGGGACCCAGTACTTC.